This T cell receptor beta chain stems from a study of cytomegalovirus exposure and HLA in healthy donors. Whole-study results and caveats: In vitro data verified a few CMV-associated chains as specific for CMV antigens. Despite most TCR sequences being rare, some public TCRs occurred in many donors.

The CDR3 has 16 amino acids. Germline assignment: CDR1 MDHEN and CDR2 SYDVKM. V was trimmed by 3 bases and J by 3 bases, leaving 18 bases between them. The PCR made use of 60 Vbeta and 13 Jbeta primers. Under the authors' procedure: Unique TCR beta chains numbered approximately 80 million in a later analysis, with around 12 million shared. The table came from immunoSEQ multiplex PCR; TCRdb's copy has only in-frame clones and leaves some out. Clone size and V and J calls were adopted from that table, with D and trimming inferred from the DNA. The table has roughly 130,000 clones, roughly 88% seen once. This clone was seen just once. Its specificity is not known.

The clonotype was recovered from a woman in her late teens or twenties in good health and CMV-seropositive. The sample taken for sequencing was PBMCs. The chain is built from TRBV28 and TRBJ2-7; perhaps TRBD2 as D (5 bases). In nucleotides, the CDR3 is TGTGCCAGCAGTTTTTCCGCCGGGGAATACTTCTACGAGCAGTACTTC. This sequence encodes CASSFSAGEYFYEQYF.